The TCR beta chain described here comes from a study of shared clonotypes between healthy human individuals. Study observations and caveats: Incomplete sequencing of sorted subsets was indicated by rarefaction despite large depth.

CD45RO-negative CD8 cells positively selected for CCR7 made up the naive population, which excluded terminally differentiated effector memory CD45RA+ cells. The CDR3 loop spans 16 amino acids. V dropped 2 bases and J dropped 0; count of bases not matched to a gene: 4. From germline, CDR1 is MNHEY and CDR2 SMNVEV (reference sequence). A word on this clone: Its antigen is undetermined.

Sequencing used immunoSEQ multiplex PCR; TCRdb keeps in-frame clones, though not all of them. Of approximately 2,000,000 clones in the sample, approximately 92% are singletons; the top ten hold 1.5% to 2%. Sequencing used naive CD8+ T cells from PBMCs. The V and J genes are TRBV27 and TRBJ2-1; 7 bases map to TRBD2. The sequence was collected from a young man in good health. Some clones in this sample may be carry-over from other donors' samples. DNA of the CDR3: TGTGCCAGCAGTTTAGGCGGGAGCGGCTCCTACAATGAGCAGTTCTTC. Protein: CASSLGGSGSYNEQFF.